This T cell receptor beta chain was sequenced for a study of PD-L1 blockade in urothelial cancer. The protocol was immunoSEQ multiplex PCR, while the TCRdb copy is restricted to in-frame clones and leaves out a portion. This sample has under 30,000 clones, with around nine tenths found just once. Germline CDR1 SGHNT, CDR2 YYREEE (reference sequence). V lost 7 bases, J lost 0 bases, and 6 bases stayed unmatched. There are 14 residues in the CDR3. Sequenced here: PBMCs, sampled around atezolizumab (anti-PD-L1) treatment. This sequence joins TRBV5-4 and TRBJ1-2; 7 bases line up with TRBD1. The source is a man between 50 and 59 years old with urothelial cancer. DNA of the CDR3: TGTGCCAGCTATCGGGACAGCACTAACTATGGCTACACCTTC. Translated: CASYRDSTNYGYTF. Looking up the rest from reference TRBV5-4 and TRBJ1-2 gives the full variable domain: ETGVTQSPTHLIKTRGQQVTLRCSSQSGHNTVSWYQQALGQGPQFIFQYYREEENGRGNFPPRFSGLQFPNYSSELNVNALELDDSALYLCASYRDSTNYGYTFGSGTRLTVV.